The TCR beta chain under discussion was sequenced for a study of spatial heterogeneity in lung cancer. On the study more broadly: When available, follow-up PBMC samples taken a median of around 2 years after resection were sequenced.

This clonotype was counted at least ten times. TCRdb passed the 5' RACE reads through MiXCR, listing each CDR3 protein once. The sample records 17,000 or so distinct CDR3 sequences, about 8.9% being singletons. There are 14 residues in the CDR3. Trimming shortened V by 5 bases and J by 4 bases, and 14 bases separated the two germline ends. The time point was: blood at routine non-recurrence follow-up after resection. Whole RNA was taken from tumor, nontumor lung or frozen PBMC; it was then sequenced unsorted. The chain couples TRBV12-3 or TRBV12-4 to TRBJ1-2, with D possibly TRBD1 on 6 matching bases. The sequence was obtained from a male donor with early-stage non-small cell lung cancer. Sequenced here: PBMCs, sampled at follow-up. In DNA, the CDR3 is TGTGCCAGCAGTACCGCAGGGGTGGGCTATGGCTACACCTTC. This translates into CASSTAGVGYGYTF.